What follows describes a single TCR beta chain. Its specificity is not known. The data belong to a study of T-cell reconstitution after alpha-beta-depleted transplantation in children. Unique molecular identifiers were used in preparing the TCRbeta library. TCRdb recomputed calls from the PCR reads with MiXCR, one row per CDR3 protein. The data contain 700,000 to 950,000 distinct CDR3 sequences, about 15% of them singletons. Overall study results and limits: Recipient T cells and thymic progenitors that survived gave rise to the high TCRbeta diversity observed at day 60 in some patients. T-cell counts and diversity at one year following transplant were attributed mainly to newly produced T cells. Approximately two months post-transplant, alpha-beta T cells reportedly originated from several hundred expanded graft clones.

The origin of this receptor is a male patient between 10 and 17 years old who had a stem cell transplant for acute lymphoblastic leukemia, so the T cells may come from the graft donor. This material consisted of PBMCs, mostly from graft donor cells, taken 360 days after TCRalphabeta/CD19-depleted stem cell transplant.

The CDR3 spells CASSSRSGGLSYEQYF. The CDR3 nucleotides are TGCGCCAGCAGCTCCCGTTCGGGAGGCCTCTCCTACGAGCAGTACTTC. This rearrangement joins TRBV5-1 to TRBJ2-7; 7 nucleotides align to TRBD2. V shed 3 bases and J 0 bases; nucleotides not matched to a gene: 9. CDR1 and CDR2 (germline): SGHRS, YFSETQ. CDR3 length equals 16 residues.